The 27 T cell receptor beta chains in this list originate from one sample, sequenced in a study of beta chain features in type 1 diabetes. Of the isolated RNA, all was reverse transcribed, and so the sequenced material was expressed TCRB transcripts. Here immunoSEQ multiplex PCR was the method, and the copy in TCRdb shows in-frame clones only, minus some. There are hundreds of thousands of clones in the sample; roughly 16% occur only once, and around 0.095% lies in the top ten. The sample comprised naive CD4+ T cells from blood. The origin of the receptors is a man between 18 and 35 years old in good health.

This clone was counted many times. Other DNA sequences in the sample encode the same CDR3. The gene calls are TRBV5-4 and TRBJ2-7; D is uncertain. The CDR3 runs 13 residues. Trimming took off 4 bases at V and 1 base at J, with 9 bases between the two ends. CDR1 and CDR2 from the germline V gene are SGHNT and YYREEE (reference sequence). The CDR3 sequence: CASSLPSSYEQYF. CDR3 DNA sequence: TGTGCCAGCAGCCTACCCTCGTCCTACGAGCAGTACTTC.

This rearrangement joins TRBV7-2 to TRBJ1-2; no definite D call. Trimming took 2 bases from V and 3 from J, leaving 19 bases between them. The CDR3 is made up of 17 amino acids. Germline CDR1 SGHTA, CDR2 FQGNSA. The CDR3 DNA reads TGTGCCAGCAGCTTAACGATGGGCCGATTCCAAGACTATGGCTACACCTTC. Amino acids: CASSLTMGRFQDYGYTF. Full variable domain (remainder filled in from reference TRBV7-2 and TRBJ1-2): GAGVSQSPSNKVTEKGKDVELRCDPISGHTALYWYRQSLGQGLEFLIYFQGNSAPDKSGLPSDRFSAERTGGSVSTLTIQRTQQEDSAVYLCASSLTMGRFQDYGYTFGSGTRLTVV.

The chain joins TRBV25-1 to TRBJ1-5; D remains unclear. The CDR3 sequence is 13 residues long. The germline gives CDR1 MGHDK, CDR2 SYGVNS. Trimming stripped 7 bases from V and 7 bases from J, with 14 bases between. CDR3 amino acids: CASTGHPGQPQHF. For the CDR3, the DNA is TGTGCCAGCACGGGCCACCCGGGCCAGCCCCAGCATTTT. Drawing the rest from reference TRBV25-1 and TRBJ1-5, the complete variable domain is EADIYQTPRYLVIGTGKKITLECSQTMGHDKMYWYQQDPGMELHLIHYSYGVNSTEKGDLSSESTVSRIRTEHFPLTLESARPSHTSQYLCASTGHPGQPQHFGDGTRLSIL.

The rearrangement uses TRBV6-1 and TRBJ2-5, with TRBD2 as a possible D gene (6 bases). The length of the CDR3 is 14 residues. Trimming removed 4 bases at V and 1 base at J, with 10 bases between. Germline V gives CDR1 MNHNS, CDR2 SASEGT. CDR3 residues: CASSVGGVQETQYF. The CDR3, as DNA: TGTGCCAGCAGTGTAGGCGGGGTCCAAGAGACCCAGTACTTC.

This rearrangement joins TRBV4-2 to TRBJ2-3; 7 bases match TRBD2. CDR1 and CDR2 from the germline V gene are LGHNA and YNFKEQ. The CDR3 covers 15 residues. V shed 2 bases, J shed 0 bases, and the junction held 2 bases outside the gene matches. The chain's CDR3 is CASSQMGGSTDTQYF. In nucleotides, the CDR3 is TGTGCCAGCAGCCAAATGGGGGGGAGCACAGATACGCAGTATTTT.

This clone showed up just a few times. The CDR3 nucleotides read TGTGCCAGCAGCTTAGTTACGGAGTTACAAGAGACCCAGTACTTC. It codes for CASSLVTELQETQYF. The chain combines TRBV13 with TRBJ2-5; no clear D. Germline CDR1 and CDR2: PRHDT and FYEKMQ (reference sequence). This CDR3 is built from 15 residues. The germline V and J ends were trimmed by 1 base and 2 bases, with 11 bases remaining between them.

The rearrangement links TRBV5-1 to TRBJ1-5, with 9 bases matching TRBD1. CDR1 is SGHRS and CDR2 is YFSETQ in the germline V gene. J gave up 16 bases and V 0 bases, and 14 bases lay outside the gene matches. The CDR3 has 15 amino acids. CDR3 protein: CASSLDPGQGTFLHF. CDR3 DNA: TGCGCCAGCAGCTTGGACCCGGGACAGGGTACCTTCCTTCATTTT.

The rearrangement joins TRBV19 to TRBJ1-4; perhaps TRBD1 as D (5 bases). V lost 3 bases to trimming and J lost 2 bases, with 16 bases between them. From germline, CDR1 is LNHDA and CDR2 SQIVND (reference sequence). The CDR3 loop spans 17 amino acids. The CDR3 bases are TGTGCCAGTAGTATTCTCCGGGACGCAGCCACTAATGAAAAACTGTTTTTT. Its translation: CASSILRDAATNEKLFF.

V is TRBV18 and J is TRBJ2-7; a possible D gene is TRBD2 (5 bases). V was pared by 6 bases and J by 3 bases, with 15 bases between. Germline V gene sequence: CDR1 KGHSH, CDR2 LQKENI. The CDR3 totals 14 residues. DNA of the CDR3: TGTGCCAGCTCCCCGAGAGAGGGTTTCTACGAGCAGTACTTC. The encoded protein is CASSPREGFYEQYF.

This clone occurred once. The J gene is TRBJ1-2, the V gene TRBV10-3; perhaps TRBD1 as D (5 bases). CDR1 is ENHRY, CDR2 SYGVKD, per germline. V lost 0 bases and J lost 10, with 18 bases in between. This CDR3 has 15 amino acids. This chain's CDR3 is CAISESAGTGNFYTF. The CDR3, as DNA: TGTGCCATCAGTGAGTCCGCCGGGACCGGGAACTTCTACACCTTC.

This clone has more than one count but fewer than ten. The chain is built from TRBV29-1 and TRBJ1-1; 7 nucleotides line up with TRBD1. There are 12 residues in the CDR3. V shed 7 bases, J shed 6 bases, and the junction held 8 bases outside the gene matches. In germline, CDR1 is SQVTM, CDR2 ANQGSEA. The CDR3: CSGRTGWAEAFF. Here the CDR3 DNA reads TGCAGCGGCCGGACAGGCTGGGCTGAAGCTTTCTTT.

This clone showed up just a few times. The genes are TRBV6-1 and TRBJ2-1; 7 bases agree with TRBD2. This CDR3 is built from 13 residues. The junction had 2 bases not matched to a gene; V was cut back by 4 bases and J by 5 bases. The V gene's germline CDR1 is MNHNS and CDR2 SASEGT. The CDR3 loop is CASSVGGDNEQFF. In nucleotides, the CDR3 is TGTGCCAGCAGTGTGGGAGGGGACAATGAGCAGTTCTTC.

CDR3 nucleotide sequence: TGTGCCAGCTCACGGCGGACAGGATCTAAGCCCCTCACACTCTTCACAGATACGCAGTATTTT. Its translation: CASSRRTGSKPLTLFTDTQYF. The chain couples TRBV18 to TRBJ2-3, with 7 bases matching TRBD1. Germline trimming cut 4 bases from V and 2 bases from J; bases unmatched to any gene: 24. Germline V gene sequence: CDR1 KGHSH, CDR2 LQKENI. The CDR3 covers 21 residues.

This chain connects TRBV7-3 to TRBJ2-1; 13 bases are a match to TRBD2. Germline CDR1 reads SGHTA; CDR2 reads FQGTGA. The junction had 2 bases not matched to a gene; V was cut back by 0 bases and J by 6 bases. There are 16 residues in the CDR3. CDR3 in DNA: TGTGCCAGCAGCTTAACGGGACTAGCGGGAATCAATGAGCAGTTCTTC. Protein sequence: CASSLTGLAGINEQFF.

Only a few counts were recorded for this clone. The V and J genes are TRBV20-1 and TRBJ1-1; D is uncertain. CDR3 length: 10 residues. V gave up 7 bases and J gave up 8 bases, with 11 bases separating them. In germline, CDR1 is DFQATT, CDR2 SNEGSKA (reference sequence). The CDR3 reads CSVSVLEAFF. DNA of the CDR3: TGCAGTGTCTCGGTTTTGGAAGCTTTCTTT.

In this sample, this clone turned up a few times. The chain joins TRBV18 to TRBJ2-7, with 13 bases aligning to TRBD2. CDR1 and CDR2 (germline): KGHSH, LQKENI. After removal of 5 bases from V and 2 bases from J, the junction contained 3 bases not matched to a gene. The CDR3 totals 15 residues. In DNA, the CDR3 is TGTGCCAGCTCATCCGGGACTAGCGGGGCCTACGAGCAGTACTTC. Translation: CASSSGTSGAYEQYF.

The chain joins TRBV19 to TRBJ2-1; tentative D call: TRBD2 (5 bases). Germline CDR1 is LNHDA and CDR2 is SQIVND (reference sequence). The V end was cut by 6 bases, the J end by 8 bases, with 17 bases between. The CDR3 sequence is 14 residues long. CDR3 region: CASRPPGGYYEQFF. In DNA, the CDR3 is TGTGCCAGTAGACCCCCTGGCGGGTATTATGAGCAGTTCTTC.

This clone came up a few times. V usage is TRBV7-9 and J usage is TRBJ2-1, with D perhaps given as TRBD1 or TRBD2 (5 bases each). The V gene lost 0 bases and the J gene lost 1 base, with 10 bases spanning the gap. Germline lookup yields CDR1 SEHNR and CDR2 FQNEAQ (reference sequence). The CDR3 length is 16 residues. The CDR3 loop is CASSLAQWGSYNEQFF. The DNA of the CDR3 is TGTGCCAGCAGCTTAGCACAGTGGGGGTCCTACAATGAGCAGTTCTTC.

This clone was counted between two and nine times. The chain employs TRBV6-5 and TRBJ1-5; D remains unclear. The germline V gene has CDR1 MNHEY and CDR2 SVGAGI. This CDR3 is 14 amino acids long. Trimming shortened V by 2 bases and J by 5 bases, and 10 bases separated the two germline ends. CDR3 nucleotides: TGTGCCAGCAGTTACGCGAGGGAAGATCAGCCCCAGCATTTT. Residues: CASSYAREDQPQHF.

This clone was seen only a few times. The CDR3 nucleotides read TGCGCCAGCAGCGTCGGGGACAGGGTCTACGAGCAGTACTTC. Translated: CASSVGDRVYEQYF. V usage is TRBV4-3 and J usage is TRBJ2-7, with TRBD1 matching over 9 bases. The V gene end was trimmed by 5 bases and the J gene end by 3 bases; junction bases not matched to a gene: 5. The germline V gene has CDR1 LGHNA and CDR2 YSLEER. This CDR3 contains 14 residues.

This clone was detected a few times. The CDR3 DNA is TGCAGCGTTGGCTTTAGAAATGAAAAACTGTTTTTT. Amino acids: CSVGFRNEKLFF. The chain recombines TRBV29-1 with TRBJ1-4; D gene uncertain. The CDR3 runs to 12 residues. With 4 bases removed from V and 5 bases from J, the gap between germline ends came to 8 bases. Germline CDR1 SQVTM, CDR2 ANQGSEA.

This clone was detected only a few times. This rearrangement joins TRBV12-5 to TRBJ1-2; a weak D match, TRBD1 (5 bases). The CDR3 is made up of 16 amino acids. The V and J ends lost 2 bases and 4 bases respectively, with 17 bases between them. Germline V gene sequence: CDR1 LGHNT, CDR2 FRNRAP. CDR3 bases: TGTGCTAGTGGTTTGTTCCAGGGAAGTGGTAGCTATGGCTACACCTTC. This gives the protein CASGLFQGSGSYGYTF.

This clone is a singleton in its sample. The junction and the germline gene differ at one end; a read error may be behind it. The chain employs TRBV7-7 and TRBJ2-5; TRBD2 matches 8 bases. The germline CDR1 and CDR2 sequences are SSHAT and FNYEAQ (reference sequence). The CDR3 has 11 amino acids. The CDR3 bases are TGTGCTAGCAGCGGGGGAGAGACCCAGTACTTC. Translated, it gives CASSGGETQYF.

This clone was counted between two and nine times. This chain connects TRBV25-1 to TRBJ1-2; D not resolved. The CDR3 length is 12 residues. V was cut by 3 bases and J by 7 bases, with 9 bases left in between. CDR1 is MGHDK, CDR2 SYGVNS, per germline. The CDR3 loop reads CASSDRPSGYTF. The CDR3 nucleotides read TGTGCCAGCAGTGACCGCCCGAGTGGCTACACCTTC.

Only a few counts were recorded for this clone. V gene TRBV28 combines with J gene TRBJ1-2; D call uncertain. The CDR3 spans 13 residues. V lost 6 bases and J 6 bases, leaving 14 bases between the germline ends. Germline CDR1 reads MDHEN; CDR2 reads SYDVKM. The CDR3 DNA reads as TGTGCCAGCAGCCCCTCCGGACTCAATGGCTACACCTTC. It specifies CASSPSGLNGYTF.

This clone was observed a few times. V is TRBV9 and J is TRBJ2-2; D is tentatively TRBD1 or TRBD2 (5 bases each). The CDR3 contains 16 residues. Germline CDR1 and CDR2: SGDLS and YYNGEE. Trimming left V 7 bases short and J 1 base short, with 17 bases between. The CDR3, as DNA: TGTGCCAGCCGAGGGGCCCACACCCGGAACACCGGGGAGCTGTTTTTT. This encodes CASRGAHTRNTGELFF. The whole variable domain, filled in from reference TRBV9 and TRBJ2-2, reads DSGVTQTPKHLITATGQRVTLRCSPRSGDLSVYWYQQSLDQGLQFLIQYYNGEERAKGNILERFSAQQFPDLHSELNLSSLELGDSALYFCASRGAHTRNTGELFFGEGSRLTVL.

On this clone itself: Additional DNA sequences in this sample encode the identical CDR3. The V gene is TRBV4-2, the J gene TRBJ2-7, with D possibly TRBD2 on 6 matching bases. CDR1 is LGHNA, CDR2 YNFKEQ, per germline. CDR3 length equals 18 residues. Trimming took 1 base from V and 1 from J, leaving 20 bases between them. The CDR3 coding sequence is TGTGCCAGCAGCCAAGTCCTGGGACTCGGGCTCTATTCCTACGAGCAGTACTTC. Its translation: CASSQVLGLGLYSYEQYF.